The sequence of this T cell receptor beta chain was determined in a study of T cells expressing NK-cell markers. Germline V gene sequence: CDR1 LNHDA, CDR2 SQIVND (reference sequence). The CDR3 length is 14 residues. 5'RACE template switching with UMIs generated TCR beta cDNA. TCRdb reprocessed the 5' RACE reads, with one entry per CDR3 protein and no DNA. The specimen's table records over 100,000 distinct CDR3 sequences. The TCR originated in a woman aged 18-70 years in good health. The chain recombines TRBV19 with TRBJ2-2; TCRdb names TRBD1, which stays unverified in the absence of DNA. Sequencing input: blood T cells: a sorted CD56 or NKG2C T cell subset, CD4+ or CD8+ T cells, or bulk PBMC T cells (not recorded which). The CDR3 spells CASSSDRGTGELFF.